Shown below are 22 T cell receptor beta chains from a single sample sequenced in a study of blood T cell repertoires in COVID-19. TCRdb keeps only in-frame clones here, not all; method: immunoSEQ multiplex PCR. The sample includes 150,000 or so clones, over 70% seen only once; the top ten take 6% to 7%. The sample taken for sequencing was peripheral blood. These receptors all come from a man older than 75 with acute or convalescent COVID-19.

V and J are TRBV7-9 and TRBJ1-2, with 7 bases aligning to TRBD1. The V and J ends lost 5 bases and 1 base, in that order; junction bases with no gene match: 7. There are 15 residues in the CDR3. CDR1 and CDR2 (germline): SEHNR, FQNEAQ (reference sequence). The CDR3 sequence: CASSTLGQDNYGYTF. In DNA, the CDR3 is TGTGCCAGCAGCACTCTTGGACAGGATAACTATGGCTACACCTTC. The entire variable domain, with the rest obtained from reference TRBV7-9 and TRBJ1-2, is as follows: DTGVSQNPRHKITKRGQNVTFRCDPISEHNRLYWYRQTLGQGPEFLTYFQNEAQLEKSRLLSDRFSAERPKGSFSTLEIQRTEQGDSAMYLCASSTLGQDNYGYTFGSGTRLTVV.

The chain combines TRBV11-2 with TRBJ2-3; TRBD2 matches 10 bases. Trimming removed 4 bases from V and 5 bases from J; junction bases left unmatched: 0. Germline V lookup: CDR1 SGHAT, CDR2 FQNNGV. This CDR3 contains 13 residues. CDR3 bases: TGTGCCAGCAGCTGGACTAGCGGAGATACGCAGTATTTT. Encoded protein: CASSWTSGDTQYF.

V is TRBV11-2 and J is TRBJ1-5, with D perhaps TRBD1 (5 bases). The CDR3 has 13 amino acids. Per the germline V gene, CDR1 is SGHAT and CDR2 is FQNNGV. V shed 0 bases and J shed 5 bases, with 5 bases lying between them. This chain's CDR3 is CASSLDRDQPQHF. The CDR3 coding sequence is TGTGCCAGCAGCTTAGACAGGGATCAGCCCCAGCATTTT.

The sample holds one count of this clone. The chain has TRBV28 and TRBJ2-7, with D possibly matching TRBD1 (5 bases). V lost 4 bases to trimming and J lost 6 bases, with 25 bases between them. The CDR3 has 17 amino acids. Germline V gene lookup returns CDR1 MDHEN and CDR2 SYDVKM. CDR3 sequence reads: CASSYPTAINRIGEQYF. CDR3 DNA: TGTGCCAGCAGTTATCCGACAGCGATTAATCGGATTGGCGAGCAGTACTTC. The variable domain in full, completed from reference TRBV28 and TRBJ2-7, reads DVKVTQSSRYLVKRTGEKVFLECVQDMDHENMFWYRQDPGLGLRLIYFSYDVKMKEKGDIPEGYSVSREKKERFSLILESASTNQTSMYLCASSYPTAINRIGEQYFGPGTRLTVT.

The chain is built from TRBV10-3 and TRBJ1-4, with a tentative D call TRBD1 (6 bases). There are 13 residues in the CDR3. The V gene's germline CDR1 is ENHRY and CDR2 SYGVKD. Trimming left V 9 bases short and J 3 bases short, with 11 bases between. The CDR3 coding sequence is TGTGCCATAAGGGGGGGATCTAATGAAAAACTGTTTTTT. Translation gives CAIRGGSNEKLFF.

This sequence joins TRBV5-4 and TRBJ2-1; D might be TRBD2 (6 bases). The CDR3 runs to 14 residues. V lost 2 bases and J lost 6, with 12 bases in between. Germline lookup yields CDR1 SGHNT and CDR2 YYREEE (reference sequence). The CDR3 nucleotides read TGTGCCAGCAGCTTTGGAATAGCGGTCAATGAGCAGTTCTTC. Encoded protein: CASSFGIAVNEQFF. Using reference TRBV5-4 and TRBJ2-1 for the parts outside the CDR3, the full variable domain is ETGVTQSPTHLIKTRGQQVTLRCSSQSGHNTVSWYQQALGQGPQFIFQYYREEENGRGNFPPRFSGLQFPNYSSELNVNALELDDSALYLCASSFGIAVNEQFFGPGTRLTVL.

The chain has TRBV28 and TRBJ1-4, with D perhaps matching TRBD1 (6 bases). The V end was cut by 5 bases, the J end by 2 bases, with 12 bases between. Per germline, CDR1 MDHEN and CDR2 SYDVKM. This CDR3 has 15 residues. Here the CDR3 reads CASSLLGATNEKLFF. As DNA, the CDR3 is TGTGCCAGCAGTCTTTTGGGGGCCACTAATGAAAAACTGTTTTTT.

The J gene is TRBJ2-1, the V gene TRBV5-1; weak D call: TRBD2 (6 bases). V lost 0 bases to trimming and J lost 8 bases, with 15 bases between them. CDR1 SGHRS and CDR2 YFSETQ come from the germline V gene. This CDR3 region has 15 residues. The CDR3 bases are TGCGCCAGCAGCTTGGCCACGGGAGTGACCGATGAGCAGTTCTTC. Encoded protein: CASSLATGVTDEQFF.

The gene calls are TRBV19 and TRBJ2-5; 7 bases map to TRBD1. The CDR3 consists of 17 residues. V shed 4 bases and J 2 bases; nucleotides not matched to a gene: 13. CDR1 LNHDA and CDR2 SQIVND come from the germline V gene (reference sequence). The CDR3 sequence: CASSSRQGGSGQETQYF. CDR3 nucleotides: TGTGCCAGTAGTAGCAGACAGGGTGGGTCGGGGCAAGAGACCCAGTACTTC.

This rearrangement joins TRBV21-1 to TRBJ1-2; the table's TRBD1 call for D was not verified on the DNA. TRBV21-1 corresponds to a pseudogene. The CDR3 covers 14 residues. CDR3 sequence (DNA): TGTGCCAGCAGCAAATCACGCAGGGGGTTTGGCTACACCTTC. This sequence encodes CASSKSRRGFGYTF.

V gene TRBV27 combines with J gene TRBJ2-7, with D perhaps TRBD1 (5 bases). The CDR3 length is 14 residues. The V end lost 2 bases, the J end lost 2 bases, and 10 bases lay between the germline ends. The V gene's germline CDR1 is MNHEY and CDR2 SMNVEV (reference sequence). The CDR3 protein is CASSLQGRTYEQYF. Here the CDR3 DNA reads TGTGCCAGCAGTTTACAGGGTCGAACCTACGAGCAGTACTTC.

The gene calls are TRBV3-1 (or the pseudogene TRBV3-2) and TRBJ1-2; no firm D call. There are 14 residues in the CDR3. V shed 0 bases and J shed 3 bases, with 8 bases lying between them. Germline lookup yields CDR1 LGHDT and CDR2 YNNKEL (reference sequence). The CDR3 sequence is CASSQELEHYGYTF. The DNA of the CDR3 is TGTGCCAGCAGCCAAGAACTCGAACACTATGGCTACACCTTC.

The chain recombines TRBV5-4 with TRBJ1-6, with TRBD1 as a possible D gene (5 bases). The germline V gene encodes CDR1 SGHNT and CDR2 YYREEE (reference sequence). The CDR3 spans 14 residues. Trimming cost V 0 bases and J 4 bases, with 5 bases left between them. In DNA, the CDR3 is TGTGCCAGCAGCTTGGGACAGTATAATTCACCCCTCCACTTT. Translation: CASSLGQYNSPLHF.

The J gene is TRBJ2-5, the V gene TRBV7-3; perhaps TRBD2 as D (5 bases). There are 13 residues in the CDR3. Germline V lookup: CDR1 SGHTA, CDR2 FQGTGA. The ends were cut back, 3 bases at V and 4 bases at J, with 9 bases in the middle. The CDR3 bases are TGTGCCAGCAGCTTCGGGGAGAGAGAGACCCAGTACTTC. Its protein is CASSFGERETQYF.

The chain employs TRBV19 and TRBJ1-2, with D perhaps matching TRBD1 (6 bases). The CDR3 covers 13 residues. V dropped 3 bases and J dropped 3 bases, with 8 bases sitting between them. Germline CDR1 reads LNHDA; CDR2 reads SQIVND (reference sequence). Written as DNA, the CDR3 is TGTGCCAGTAGTATGGACAGTTACTATGGCTACACCTTC. Translated, it gives CASSMDSYYGYTF.

V is TRBV28 and J is TRBJ2-5, with D perhaps TRBD1 (6 bases). V was trimmed by 11 bases and J by 3 bases, leaving 22 bases between them. CDR1 and CDR2 from the germline V gene are MDHEN and SYDVKM. This CDR3 region has 15 residues. DNA of the CDR3: TGTGCCTTATCTCCGGCAGGGGCCCAAGAAGAGACCCAGTACTTC. Its translation: CALSPAGAQEETQYF. Together with reference TRBV28 and TRBJ2-5, the CDR3 gives the full variable domain: DVKVTQSSRYLVKRTGEKVFLECVQDMDHENMFWYRQDPGLGLRLIYFSYDVKMKEKGDIPEGYSVSREKKERFSLILESASTNQTSMYLCALSPAGAQEETQYFGPGTRLLVL.

This chain links TRBV27 with TRBJ2-1; 7 bases map to TRBD2. Germline V gene sequence: CDR1 MNHEY, CDR2 SMNVEV (reference sequence). This CDR3 has 16 amino acids. Trimming removed 6 bases from V and 5 bases from J; junction bases left unmatched: 13. CDR3 residues: CASRRWGGRENNEQFF. CDR3 bases: TGTGCCAGCAGGAGGTGGGGGGGACGGGAAAACAATGAGCAGTTCTTC.

The chain is built from TRBV11-2 and TRBJ1-2; a possible D gene is TRBD1 (5 bases). This CDR3 region has 13 residues. Germline loops: CDR1 SGHAT, CDR2 FQNNGV. V was cut by 6 bases and J by 1 base, with 9 bases left in between. CDR3 in DNA: TGTGCCAGCAGTCTCGACAGTAACTATGGCTACACCTTC. It codes for CASSLDSNYGYTF. The full variable domain, with the rest looked up from reference TRBV11-2 and TRBJ1-2, is EAGVAQSPRYKIIEKRQSVAFWCNPISGHATLYWYQQILGQGPKLLIQFQNNGVVDDSQLPKDRFSAERLKGVDSTLKIQPAKLEDSAVYLCASSLDSNYGYTFGSGTRLTVV.

This chain uses TRBV29-1 with TRBJ2-6, with TRBD2 identical over 7 bases. Germline lookup yields CDR1 SQVTM and CDR2 ANQGSEA. After removal of 7 bases from V and 0 bases from J, the junction contained 6 bases not matched to a gene. This CDR3 has 15 amino acids. The CDR3 sequence is CSAASGTSGANVLTF. The CDR3 nucleotides read TGCAGCGCCGCGAGCGGGACCTCTGGGGCCAACGTCCTGACTTTC. The whole variable domain, remainder taken from reference TRBV29-1 and TRBJ2-6, is SAVISQKPSRDICQRGTSLTIQCQVDSQVTMMFWYRQQPGQSLTLIATANQGSEATYESGFVIDKFPISRPNLTFSTLTVSNMSPEDSSIYLCSAASGTSGANVLTFGAGSRLTVL.

V and J are TRBV30 and TRBJ2-5; 7 bases agree with TRBD1. CDR3 length equals 16 residues. Germline loops: CDR1 GTSNPN, CDR2 SVGIG (reference sequence). With 5 bases clipped from V and 4 bases from J, the junction kept 16 bases outside the gene matches. The CDR3 loop reads CAWGRGQLVARETQYF. The CDR3 nucleotides read TGTGCCTGGGGTCGGGGACAGCTTGTGGCCCGAGAGACCCAGTACTTC.

The J gene is TRBJ1-1, the V gene TRBV11-2; D gene uncertain. With 5 bases removed from V and 7 bases from J, the gap between germline ends came to 8 bases. CDR3 length: 11 amino acids. CDR1 and CDR2 (germline): SGHAT, FQNNGV. CDR3 in amino acids: CASSPRGEAFF. In DNA, the CDR3 is TGTGCCAGCAGCCCCCGAGGTGAAGCTTTCTTT.

In nucleotides, the CDR3 is TGTGCCAGCAGACTGGGTGGACTAGCGGGAATCGGCGAGCAGTACTTC. Its protein is CASRLGGLAGIGEQYF. J is TRBJ2-7 and V is TRBV27, with 12 bases lining up with TRBD2. The CDR3 contains 16 residues. After removal of 6 bases from V and 6 bases from J, the junction contained 12 bases not matched to a gene. In germline, CDR1 is MNHEY, CDR2 SMNVEV (reference sequence).